This paragraph reports one T cell receptor beta chain. Trimming removed 4 bases at V and 8 bases at J, with 21 bases between. Germline CDR1 and CDR2: SGHDT and YYEEEE. The CDR3 runs 16 residues. This sample stems from a study of CD8+ T cells in alopecia areata. Extracted from the samples, RNA was reverse transcribed into cDNA to serve as the sequencing template. The data were produced by immunoSEQ multiplex PCR, yet TCRdb's version contains in-frame clones alone and is incomplete. The sample records almost 35,000 clones, 55% being singletons. The specimen sequenced was NKG2D-high CD8+ T cells sorted from blood. The chain employs TRBV5-6 and TRBJ2-2, with D possibly being TRBD1 (6 bases). The TCR comes from a human donor with alopecia areata. The chain's CDR3 is CASSLDRLRRSGELFF. CDR3 nucleotides: TGTGCCAGCAGCCTTGACAGGTTGAGGAGGTCGGGGGAGCTGTTTTTT.